The 27 T cell receptor beta chains below come from one sample, sequenced in a study of technical replicates of blood from several donors. Repertoires were generated with immunoSEQ multiplex PCR, while TCRdb's copy carries only in-frame clones and drops some. The data hold about 71,000 clones, with just under 95% observed a single time. The sequencing input was T cells isolated from PBMCs. These receptors came from a human donor in good health.

The chain carries TRBV27 and TRBJ1-5; D uncertain. The V end was cut by 0 bases, the J end by 6 bases, with 9 bases between. Germline CDR1 and CDR2: MNHEY and SMNVEV (reference sequence). This CDR3 has 14 residues. The CDR3 DNA reads TGTGCCAGCAGTTTATCCGGAGTGCGTCAGCCCCAGCATTTT. The encoded protein is CASSLSGVRQPQHF.

The chain has TRBV9 and TRBJ1-2, with D hard to call. V was clipped by 4 bases and J by 5 bases, with 12 bases between them. Germline lookup yields CDR1 SGDLS and CDR2 YYNGEE. This CDR3 is built from 13 residues. The CDR3 reads CASSPGSRYGYTF. CDR3 bases: TGTGCCAGCAGCCCAGGTAGTAGGTATGGCTACACCTTC.

V is TRBV19 and J is TRBJ1-5; no clear D gene. CDR1 and CDR2 (germline): LNHDA, SQIVND (reference sequence). V lost 1 base and J 4 bases, leaving 8 bases between the germline ends. This CDR3 spans 14 amino acids. This CDR3 is CASSIGHPNQPQHF. The CDR3 DNA sequence: TGTGCCAGTAGTATAGGACACCCTAATCAGCCCCAGCATTTT.

This rearrangement joins TRBV25-1 to TRBJ1-1, with D maybe TRBD1 (6 bases). CDR1 is MGHDK and CDR2 is SYGVNS in the germline V gene. The CDR3 contains 14 residues. V lost 4 bases and J lost 1, with 10 bases in between. CDR3 sequence reads: CASSVGGKNTEAFF. The CDR3 bases are TGTGCCAGCAGTGTAGGGGGAAAGAACACTGAAGCTTTCTTT.

The chain links TRBV19 to TRBJ2-3, with 7 bases matching TRBD1. The CDR3 spans 16 residues. Germline V gene data show CDR1 as LNHDA and CDR2 as SQIVND (reference sequence). After removal of 6 bases from V and 2 bases from J, the junction contained 11 bases not matched to a gene. The chain's CDR3 is CASSNIGTAPTDTQYF. The CDR3 DNA sequence: TGTGCCAGTAGCAACATTGGGACAGCCCCCACAGATACGCAGTATTTT.

By share, this clone counts as medium-sized (0.01 to 0.1%). The V call is TRBV5-1, the J call TRBJ2-7, with 9 bases fitting TRBD1. J lost 6 bases, V lost 4 bases, and 11 bases had no gene match. CDR3 length: 15 residues. CDR1 SGHRS and CDR2 YFSETQ come from the germline V gene. CDR3 in DNA: TGCGCCAGCAGCCTCACCGGGACAGGGTATTCCGAGCAGTACTTC. This encodes CASSLTGTGYSEQYF.

This chain joins TRBV11-2 and TRBJ2-7, with D hard to call. Germline-derived CDR1 and CDR2 are SGHAT and FQNNGV. This CDR3 region has 14 residues. V shed 1 base and J shed 5 bases, with 12 bases lying between them. This CDR3 is CASSLARVMDEQYF. The CDR3 coding sequence is TGTGCCAGCAGCTTAGCTAGAGTAATGGACGAGCAGTACTTC. The whole variable domain, remainder taken from reference TRBV11-2 and TRBJ2-7, is EAGVAQSPRYKIIEKRQSVAFWCNPISGHATLYWYQQILGQGPKLLIQFQNNGVVDDSQLPKDRFSAERLKGVDSTLKIQPAKLEDSAVYLCASSLARVMDEQYFGPGTRLTVT.

V is TRBV19 and J is TRBJ2-5, with a possible D match to TRBD1 (6 bases). This CDR3 region has 14 residues. From germline, CDR1 is LNHDA and CDR2 SQIVND (reference sequence). V was shortened by 4 bases and J by 5 bases, with 14 bases between the two germline ends. CDR3 sequence (DNA): TGTGCCAGTAGTACTCGCAGGGGCGAGGAGACCCAGTACTTC. Protein sequence: CASSTRRGEETQYF. The full variable domain, completed using reference TRBV19 and TRBJ2-5, is DGGITQSPKYLFRKEGQNVTLSCEQNLNHDAMYWYRQDPGQGLRLIYYSQIVNDFQKGDIAEGYSVSREKKESFPLTVTSAQKNPTAFYLCASSTRRGEETQYFGPGTRLLVL.

V and J are TRBV6-1 and TRBJ2-7, with D possibly TRBD1 on 6 matching bases. The CDR3 totals 15 residues. Per the germline V gene, CDR1 is MNHNS and CDR2 is SASEGT. The V gene lost 10 bases and the J gene lost 4 bases, with 23 bases spanning the gap. CDR3 protein: CATAEAGAPLYEQYF. CDR3 DNA: TGTGCCACAGCCGAGGCAGGGGCACCACTTTACGAGCAGTACTTC.

The V gene is TRBV7-3, the J gene TRBJ2-5, with 7 bases matching TRBD2. This CDR3 is built from 14 residues. Germline V gene sequence: CDR1 SGHTA, CDR2 FQGTGA. The V and J ends lost 5 bases and 4 bases, in that order; junction bases with no gene match: 7. The CDR3 loop is CASSPRGVRETQYF. DNA of the CDR3: TGTGCCAGCAGCCCTCGGGGGGTTCGAGAGACCCAGTACTTC.

The genes are TRBV6-1 and TRBJ2-7; tentatively, D is TRBD1 (6 bases). V lost 5 bases and J lost 4, with 24 bases in between. Germline CDR1 is MNHNS and CDR2 is SASEGT. The CDR3 spans 17 residues. DNA for the CDR3: TGTGCCAGCAGTCAAGAACACAGGGAAAGGTGGCAGTACGAGCAGTACTTC. This codes for CASSQEHRERWQYEQYF.

The V and J genes are TRBV7-6 and TRBJ1-1; TRBD1 might be the D (6 bases). This CDR3 spans 14 amino acids. The germline CDR1 and CDR2 sequences are SGHVS and FNYEAQ. The germline V and J ends were trimmed by 6 bases and 1 base, with 12 bases remaining between them. This CDR3 is CASRRPGQNTEAFF. The CDR3 nucleotides read TGTGCCAGCAGACGACCGGGACAGAACACTGAAGCTTTCTTT.

The V call is TRBV28, the J call TRBJ2-7; TRBD2 matches 8 bases. The CDR3 spans 15 residues. From germline, CDR1 is MDHEN and CDR2 SYDVKM. J lost 3 bases, V lost 5 bases, and 9 bases had no gene match. The CDR3 region has the DNA TGTGCCAGCAGTCCCTTGACTAGCGAGAACTACGAGCAGTACTTC. Translating it yields CASSPLTSENYEQYF.

This CDR3 is CASSLEAWASGSDEQYF. CDR3 in DNA: TGTGCCAGCAGCTTAGAGGCCTGGGCTAGCGGGAGTGACGAGCAGTACTTC. This rearrangement joins TRBV7-8 to TRBJ2-7, with 10 bases aligning to TRBD2. V shed 1 base, J shed 5 bases, and the junction held 11 bases outside the gene matches. CDR1 is SGHVS and CDR2 is FQNEAQ in the germline V gene. The CDR3 spans 17 residues.

This sequence joins TRBV7-3 and TRBJ2-1; TRBD2 aligns across 11 bases. The CDR3 sequence is 15 residues long. Trimming at V came to 4 bases and at J to 9 bases, leaving 8 bases not matched to a gene. Germline loops: CDR1 SGHTA, CDR2 FQGTGA. CDR3 DNA: TGTGCCAGCAGCTGGTTAGCGGGAGGGCCCGGTGAGCAGTTCTTC. This encodes CASSWLAGGPGEQFF.

The chain carries TRBV6-5 and TRBJ2-7; 7 nucleotides agree with TRBD2. V was clipped by 0 bases and J by 7 bases; unmatched bases: 6. The CDR3 consists of 14 residues. The V gene's germline CDR1 is MNHEY and CDR2 SVGAGI. The CDR3 reads CASSYSGGGGEQYF. CDR3 bases: TGTGCCAGCAGTTACTCTGGGGGGGGTGGGGAGCAGTACTTC.

A single count supports this clone. V is TRBV25-1 and J is TRBJ2-7; D unresolved. V was pared by 8 bases and J by 0 bases, with 5 bases between. Germline V gene sequence: CDR1 MGHDK, CDR2 SYGVNS. The CDR3 length is 11 residues. The CDR3 is CASAGSYEQYF. CDR3 sequence (DNA): TGTGCCAGCGCAGGCTCCTACGAGCAGTACTTC.

DNA for the CDR3: TGTGCCAGCAGTTTATCGGACAGCCAAGAGACCCAGTACTTC. As protein: CASSLSDSQETQYF. The chain uses TRBV27 and TRBJ2-5; tentative D call: TRBD1 (6 bases). The CDR3 is made up of 14 amino acids. Germline V lookup: CDR1 MNHEY, CDR2 SMNVEV (reference sequence). V was clipped by 0 bases and J by 1 base, with 6 bases between them.

This clone was seen just once. This chain connects TRBV29-1 to TRBJ1-5; 9 nucleotides align to TRBD1. Germline CDR1 reads SQVTM; CDR2 reads ANQGSEA. The CDR3 has 13 amino acids. Trimming at V came to 7 bases and at J to 3 bases, leaving 4 bases not matched to a gene. CDR3 residues: CSAGQGLNQPQHF. For the CDR3, the DNA is TGCAGCGCCGGACAGGGGCTCAATCAGCCCCAGCATTTT.

This chain connects TRBV7-6 to TRBJ2-1; TRBD1 might be the D (7 bases). This CDR3 is 14 amino acids long. Germline V CDR1 and CDR2: SGHVS, FNYEAQ. The V and J ends lost 1 base and 8 bases respectively, with 12 bases between them. CDR3 bases: TGTGCCAGCAGCTTAGGGATCAGGGGGGATGAGCAGTTCTTC. Its translation is CASSLGIRGDEQFF. Variable domain in full (rest from reference TRBV7-6 and TRBJ2-1): GAGVSQSPRYKVTKRGQDVALRCDPISGHVSLYWYRQALGQGPEFLTYFNYEAQQDKSGLPNDRFSAERPEGSISTLTIQRTEQRDSAMYRCASSLGIRGDEQFFGPGTRLTVL.

This rearrangement joins TRBV6-1 to TRBJ1-1; D not resolved. The CDR3 totals 10 residues. CDR1 and CDR2 from the germline V gene are MNHNS and SASEGT. Trimming left V 10 bases short and J 3 bases short, with 6 bases between. The CDR3 coding sequence is TGTGCCATAGCTTACACTGAAGCTTTCTTT. This encodes CAIAYTEAFF.

The count of this clone is one. This rearrangement joins TRBV13 to TRBJ1-2, with no clear D. From germline, CDR1 is PRHDT and CDR2 FYEKMQ (reference sequence). V lost 1 base and J lost 2, with 5 bases in between. This CDR3 is 13 amino acids long. In DNA, the CDR3 is TGTGCCAGCAGCTTAGCCGGGAACTATGGCTACACCTTC. It yields the protein CASSLAGNYGYTF.

CDR3 DNA: TGTGCCCTGTGGAGCCTAACCGGGGAGCTGTTTTTT. As protein: CALWSLTGELFF. The rearrangement uses TRBV7-8 and TRBJ2-2; D remains unclear. Germline V gene sequence: CDR1 SGHVS, CDR2 FQNEAQ. V lost 11 bases, J lost 5 bases, and 12 bases lay in between. The CDR3 is made up of 12 amino acids.

This clone has just one count. The chain carries TRBV20-1 and TRBJ1-2; D unresolved. There are 11 residues in the CDR3. CDR1 and CDR2 from the germline V gene are DFQATT and SNEGSKA (reference sequence). V lost 4 bases to trimming and J lost 4 bases, with 7 bases between them. CDR3 amino acids: CSAMDSYGYTF. The CDR3 bases are TGCAGTGCTATGGACTCCTATGGCTACACCTTC.

The chain employs TRBV6-5 and TRBJ2-7; the D gene is possibly TRBD2 (5 bases). The CDR3 sequence is 14 residues long. The germline gives CDR1 MNHEY, CDR2 SVGAGI. The germline V and J ends were trimmed by 4 bases and 2 bases, with 12 bases remaining between them. Here the CDR3 reads CASSSPGDTYEQYF. The DNA for the CDR3 is TGTGCCAGCAGTTCTCCCGGGGATACCTACGAGCAGTACTTC.

This chain uses TRBV5-8 with TRBJ2-2; D call uncertain. The V and J ends lost 5 bases and 2 bases respectively, with 4 bases between them. This CDR3 comprises 12 residues. The germline CDR1 and CDR2 sequences are SGHTS and YDEGEE. DNA of the CDR3: TGTGCCAGCAGTCTAAACACCGGGGAGCTGTTTTTT. Its translation is CASSLNTGELFF.

This sequence joins TRBV30 and TRBJ2-7, with D maybe TRBD2 (5 bases). Germline V CDR1 and CDR2: GTSNPN, SVGIG (reference sequence). Trimming shortened V by 7 bases and J by 2 bases, and 9 bases separated the two germline ends. The CDR3 length is 11 residues. The CDR3 here is CASLLAYEQYF. The CDR3 nucleotides are TGTGCCTCCCTACTAGCCTACGAGCAGTACTTC. Based on the CDR3 plus reference TRBV30 and TRBJ2-7, the full variable domain is SQTIHQWPATLVQPVGSPLSLECTVEGTSNPNLYWYRQAAGRGLQLLFYSVGIGQISSEVPQNLSASRPQDRQFILSSKKLLLSDSGFYLCASLLAYEQYFGPGTRLTVT.